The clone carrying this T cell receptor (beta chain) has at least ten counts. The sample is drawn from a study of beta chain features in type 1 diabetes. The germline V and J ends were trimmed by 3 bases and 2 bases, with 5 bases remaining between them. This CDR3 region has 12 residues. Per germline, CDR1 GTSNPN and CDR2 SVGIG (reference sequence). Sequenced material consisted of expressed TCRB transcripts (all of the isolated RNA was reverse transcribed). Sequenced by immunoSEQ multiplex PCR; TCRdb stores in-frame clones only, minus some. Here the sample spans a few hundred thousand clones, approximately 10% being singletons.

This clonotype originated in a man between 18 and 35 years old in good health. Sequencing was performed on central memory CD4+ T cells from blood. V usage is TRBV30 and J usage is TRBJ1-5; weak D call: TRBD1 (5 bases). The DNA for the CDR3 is TGTGCCTGGAGACAGGGCAATCAGCCCCAGCATTTT. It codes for CAWRQGNQPQHF.